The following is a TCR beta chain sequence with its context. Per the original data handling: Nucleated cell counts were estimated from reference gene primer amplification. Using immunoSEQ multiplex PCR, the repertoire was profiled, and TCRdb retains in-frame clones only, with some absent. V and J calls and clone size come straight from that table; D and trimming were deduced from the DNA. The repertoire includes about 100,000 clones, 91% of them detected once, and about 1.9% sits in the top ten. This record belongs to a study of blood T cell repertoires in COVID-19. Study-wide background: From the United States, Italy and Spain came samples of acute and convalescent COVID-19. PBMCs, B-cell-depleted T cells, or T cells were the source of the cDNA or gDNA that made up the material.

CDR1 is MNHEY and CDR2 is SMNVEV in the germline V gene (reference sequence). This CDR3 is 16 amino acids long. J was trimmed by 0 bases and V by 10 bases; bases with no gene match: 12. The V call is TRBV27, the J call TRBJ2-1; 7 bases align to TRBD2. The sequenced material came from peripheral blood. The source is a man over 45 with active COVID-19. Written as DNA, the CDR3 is TGTGCCACCACCGTTGGGGGGGTAAGCTCCTACAATGAGCAGTTCTTC. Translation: CATTVGGVSSYNEQFF.